The 12 T cell receptor beta chains below come from one sample, sequenced in a study of blood T cells in healthy people across ages. Combining a sample-barcoded 5' primer with a J-beta primer mix, a second PCR ran for about 6 to 11 cycles. TCRdb re-derived calls from the 5' RACE reads in MiXCR, one entry per CDR3 protein. The sample includes 1.5 million to 2 million distinct CDR3 sequences, roughly 27% seen only once; the top ten take roughly 8.2%. The sample taken for sequencing was blood. The receptors stem from a woman in her twenties or thirties in good health.

The chain has TRBV29-1 and TRBJ1-1; no definite D call. With 6 bases removed from V and 6 bases from J, the gap between germline ends came to 11 bases. The CDR3 spans 11 residues. From germline, CDR1 is SQVTM and CDR2 ANQGSEA. CDR3 loop: CSVNIISEAFF. DNA for the CDR3: TGCAGCGTCAATATAATTTCTGAAGCTTTCTTT. Together with reference TRBV29-1 and TRBJ1-1, the CDR3 gives the full variable domain: SAVISQKPSRDICQRGTSLTIQCQVDSQVTMMFWYRQQPGQSLTLIATANQGSEATYESGFVIDKFPISRPNLTFSTLTVSNMSPEDSSIYLCSVNIISEAFFGQGTRLTVV.

The genes are TRBV28 and TRBJ2-3, with a weak D call TRBD2 (7 bases). The V and J ends lost 3 bases and 0 bases respectively, with 13 bases between them. This CDR3 is built from 16 residues. Germline assignment: CDR1 MDHEN and CDR2 SYDVKM. CDR3 sequence (DNA): TGTGCCAGCAGTTTTGGGGAGGGGGGCAGCACAGATACGCAGTATTTT. The encoded protein is CASSFGEGGSTDTQYF.

In this sample, this clonotype turned up a few times. The V call is TRBV5-1, the J call TRBJ2-1, with 16 positions matching TRBD2. V lost 4 bases and J lost 1; bases outside the gene matches: 8. Germline V gene sequence: CDR1 SGHRS, CDR2 YFSETQ. The CDR3 spans 19 residues. The CDR3 nucleotides are TGCGCCAGCAGCGCACCGGGACTAGCGGGGGGGCAGTCCTACAATGAGCAGTTCTTC. This translates into CASSAPGLAGGQSYNEQFF.

The V gene is TRBV29-1, the J gene TRBJ1-2, with D maybe TRBD1 (5 bases). Trimming took off 6 bases at V and 3 bases at J, with 14 bases between the two ends. CDR1 and CDR2 (germline): SQVTM, ANQGSEA. The CDR3 sequence is 13 residues long. The CDR3 is CSVVAGGDYGYTF. In DNA form, the CDR3 reads TGCAGCGTGGTGGCCGGGGGGGACTATGGCTACACCTTC.

This clonotype showed up just a few times. The CDR3 sequence is CSVLQGGVTEAFF. The DNA for the CDR3 is TGCAGCGTCCTACAGGGAGGGGTCACTGAAGCTTTCTTT. The rearrangement links TRBV29-1 to TRBJ1-1; D perhaps matches TRBD1 (6 bases). V was trimmed by 6 bases and J by 4 bases, leaving 15 bases between them. CDR3 length equals 13 residues. The germline V gene has CDR1 SQVTM and CDR2 ANQGSEA.

The chain couples TRBV5-1 to TRBJ2-1; 8 bases line up with TRBD1. The CDR3 covers 16 residues. Looked up from germline, CDR1 is SGHRS and CDR2 is YFSETQ. Unmatched junction bases numbered 2, after V lost 0 bases and J lost 0 bases. CDR3 sequence (DNA): TGCGCCAGCAGCTTGGGACAGGGGCCCTCCTACAATGAGCAGTTCTTC. It translates to CASSLGQGPSYNEQFF.

This clonotype has a handful of counts. The rearrangement links TRBV7-8 to TRBJ1-1, with D unclear. The CDR3 sequence is 18 residues long. Trimming cost V 6 bases and J 1 base, with 24 bases left between them. CDR1 is SGHVS, CDR2 FQNEAQ, per germline. CDR3 in DNA: TGTGCCAGCAGTCCAAGCATGGTTAGGACGGGCCCGAACACTGAAGCTTTCTTT. Translated: CASSPSMVRTGPNTEAFF.

In its sample, this clonotype was seen many times. The chain uses TRBV5-1 and TRBJ1-2, with TRBD1 matching 8 bases. CDR1 and CDR2 (germline): SGHRS, YFSETQ. The CDR3 sequence is 16 residues long. Germline trimming cut 0 bases from V and 8 bases from J; bases unmatched to any gene: 12. CDR3: CASSLAPNWTGKGYTF. CDR3 DNA: TGCGCCAGCAGCTTGGCACCAAATTGGACAGGGAAGGGCTACACCTTC.

The chain is built from TRBV20-1 and TRBJ2-7; 7 nucleotides match TRBD1. This CDR3 comprises 15 residues. V gave up 6 bases and J gave up 2 bases; unmatched junction bases: 13. The V gene's germline CDR1 is DFQATT and CDR2 SNEGSKA (reference sequence). For the CDR3, the DNA is TGCAGTGCCCGAGATCAAGCAGGGGGTGCCTACGAGCAGTACTTC. Its protein product is CSARDQAGGAYEQYF.

The chain combines TRBV30 with TRBJ1-6, with a tentative D call TRBD1 (5 bases). V was shortened by 7 bases and J by 6 bases, with 16 bases between the two germline ends. The CDR3 is made up of 14 amino acids. Germline V gene data show CDR1 as GTSNPN and CDR2 as SVGIG (reference sequence). The CDR3 coding sequence is TGTGCCTACCAGGGTTTTCTCGGTAATTCACCCCTCCACTTT. Translating it yields CAYQGFLGNSPLHF.

This chain links TRBV21-1 with TRBJ2-3; the table's D call TRBD2 went unverified against the DNA. TRBV21-1 constitutes a pseudogene. CDR3 length: 18 amino acids. For the CDR3, the DNA is TGTGCCAGCAGCCTGACTAGCGGGGGGTCCCGGTATCCAGATACGCAGTATTTT. Its translation: CASSLTSGGSRYPDTQYF.

The chain joins TRBV20-1 to TRBJ1-4; perhaps TRBD1 as D (5 bases). This CDR3 region has 13 residues. Germline CDR1 is DFQATT and CDR2 is SNEGSKA (reference sequence). Trimming cost V 6 bases and J 5 bases, with 13 bases left between them. The CDR3 nucleotides read TGCAGTGCGAGTTGGCAGGGAAATGAAAAACTGTTTTTT. Its protein is CSASWQGNEKLFF.